The sequence of this TCR beta chain was determined in a study of blood T cell repertoires in COVID-19. Background on the study: Sites in the United States, Italy and Spain provided acute and convalescent COVID-19 samples. T cells, B-cell-depleted T cells, or PBMCs supplied cDNA or gDNA.

V lost 1 base to trimming and J lost 4 bases; unmatched junction nucleotides: 5. This CDR3 comprises 15 residues. Germline CDR1 and CDR2: SGHNT and YYREEE (reference sequence). Authors' data handling: Scientists estimated how many nucleated cells there were by amplifying reference gene primers. Generated by immunoSEQ multiplex PCR, the TCRdb table keeps only in-frame clones and is missing some. The V and J calls and clone size come from that table; D and trimming were worked out from the DNA. Of over 150,000 clones listed, 60% to 85% are singletons. The sequence was obtained from a man aged 55 to 70 with acute or convalescent COVID-19. The chain couples TRBV5-4 to TRBJ2-1; TRBD2 matches at 7 bases. Sequencing input: peripheral blood. CDR3 coding DNA: TGTGCCAGCAGCTTGAACGGCGGGGGTTACAATGAGCAGTTCTTC. Its protein is CASSLNGGGYNEQFF. The variable domain in full, with the rest retrieved from reference TRBV5-4 and TRBJ2-1, is ETGVTQSPTHLIKTRGQQVTLRCSSQSGHNTVSWYQQALGQGPQFIFQYYREEENGRGNFPPRFSGLQFPNYSSELNVNALELDDSALYLCASSLNGGGYNEQFFGPGTRLTVL.